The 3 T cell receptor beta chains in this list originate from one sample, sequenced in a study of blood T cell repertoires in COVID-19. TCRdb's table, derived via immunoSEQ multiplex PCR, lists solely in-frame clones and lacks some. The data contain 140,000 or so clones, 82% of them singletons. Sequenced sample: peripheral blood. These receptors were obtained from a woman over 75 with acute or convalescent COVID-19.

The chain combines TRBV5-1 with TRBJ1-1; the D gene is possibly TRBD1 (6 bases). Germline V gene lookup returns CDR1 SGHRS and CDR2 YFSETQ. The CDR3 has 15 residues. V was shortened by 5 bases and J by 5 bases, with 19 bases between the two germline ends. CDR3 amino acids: CASSNPAGDITEAFF. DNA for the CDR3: TGCGCCAGCAGTAATCCGGCAGGGGATATAACTGAAGCTTTCTTT.

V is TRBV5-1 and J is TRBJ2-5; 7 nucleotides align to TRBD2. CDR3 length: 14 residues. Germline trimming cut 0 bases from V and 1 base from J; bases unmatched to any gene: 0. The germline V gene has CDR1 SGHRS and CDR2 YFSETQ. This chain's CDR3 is CASSLGTSQETQYF. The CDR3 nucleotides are TGCGCCAGCAGCTTGGGGACTAGCCAAGAGACCCAGTACTTC.

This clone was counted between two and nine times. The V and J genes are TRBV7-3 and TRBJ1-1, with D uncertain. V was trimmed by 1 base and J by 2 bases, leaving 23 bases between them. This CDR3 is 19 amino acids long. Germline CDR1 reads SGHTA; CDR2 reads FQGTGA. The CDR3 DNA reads TGTGCCAGCAGCTTAATGGCGGCGGGCAGTCAAAGAAGAAACACTGAAGCTTTCTTT. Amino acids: CASSLMAAGSQRRNTEAFF.